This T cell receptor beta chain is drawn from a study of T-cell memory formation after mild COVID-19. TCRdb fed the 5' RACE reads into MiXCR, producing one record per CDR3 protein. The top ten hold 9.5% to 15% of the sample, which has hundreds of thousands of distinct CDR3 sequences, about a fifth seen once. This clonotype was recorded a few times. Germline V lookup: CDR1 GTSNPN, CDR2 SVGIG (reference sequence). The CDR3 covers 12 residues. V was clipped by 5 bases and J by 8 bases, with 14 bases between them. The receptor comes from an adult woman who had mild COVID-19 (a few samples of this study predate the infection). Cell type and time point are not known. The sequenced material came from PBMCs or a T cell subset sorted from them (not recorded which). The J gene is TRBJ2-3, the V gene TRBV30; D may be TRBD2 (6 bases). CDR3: CAWGTGVGTQYF. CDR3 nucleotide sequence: TGTGCCTGGGGGACGGGAGTCGGTACGCAGTATTTT. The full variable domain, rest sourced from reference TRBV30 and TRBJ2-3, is SQTIHQWPATLVQPVGSPLSLECTVEGTSNPNLYWYRQAAGRGLQLLFYSVGIGQISSEVPQNLSASRPQDRQFILSSKKLLLSDSGFYLCAWGTGVGTQYFGPGTRLTVL.